This TCR beta chain came from a study of CD8 T cells in ankylosing spondylitis. Overall study findings and caveats: Reported data indicate significant enrichment of disease-linked clones within matched ankylosing spondylitis synovial fluid. Made up of eight highly homologous variants, a TCR beta motif appeared characteristic of ankylosing spondylitis blood. Peripheral blood samples showed relatively rare disease-linked clones, and these clones were CD8+.

Germline CDR1 MDHEN, CDR2 SYDVKM. The CDR3 spans 14 residues. Trimming shortened V by 5 bases and J by 4 bases, and 14 bases separated the two germline ends. In the case of this clonotype: Its matching antigen is unknown.

Using quantitative 5'-RACE with molecular barcodes, the authors made TCR beta libraries. TCRdb independently ran MiXCR on the 5' RACE reads; one entry per CDR3 protein. The data show 200,000 or so distinct CDR3 sequences, roughly 25% seen once. The chain is built from TRBV28 and TRBJ2-5; either TRBD1 or TRBD2 may fit D (5 bases each). This receptor was identified in a male donor with ankylosing spondylitis or in good health (not recorded which). Sequencing was done on a sample of blood, either unsorted or a sorted T cell fraction (not recorded which). The CDR3 reads CASSSWGLGETQYF. For the CDR3, the DNA is TGTGCCAGCAGTAGCTGGGGGTTGGGAGAGACCCAGTACTTC.